One sample yielded the 8 T cell receptor beta chains listed below, sequenced in a study of identical twins listed by TCRdb under 2016. Libraries were built with 5' RACE. Sequencing was performed on an Illumina HiSeq 2000. TCRdb reran the public reads through fastp at Q25 and MiXCR, keeping productive beta chains. Identical CDR3 protein sequences are pooled into one entry, listed with their most common genes and DNA. This sample is represented by over 600,000 distinct CDR3 sequences; 21% of them were singletons. 4% to 5.5% of the sample goes to the ten largest clones. These data were also filed under a second study, of T cells expressing NK-cell markers.

The sequencing sample was made of PBMCs. These receptors were obtained from a woman under 30 in good health.

This chain links TRBV7-8 with TRBJ1-1; D unresolved. CDR1 and CDR2 (germline): SGHVS, FQNEAQ. Trimming left V 4 bases short and J 0 bases short, with 15 bases between. The CDR3 has 16 residues. Written as DNA, the CDR3 is TGTGCCAGCAGCTCCTCACGACCTACTATGAACACTGAAGCTTTCTTT. Amino acid sequence: CASSSSRPTMNTEAFF.

This clonotype has just a few counts. The chain has TRBV20-1 and TRBJ1-1, with D unresolved. CDR1 and CDR2 from the germline V gene are DFQATT and SNEGSKA (reference sequence). CDR3 length: 11 residues. Trimming pared 3 bases from V and 5 bases from J, leaving 7 bases between. The CDR3: CSASFWTEAFF. CDR3 sequence (DNA): TGCAGTGCTAGTTTCTGGACTGAAGCTTTCTTT.

This chain connects TRBV6-2 or TRBV6-3 to TRBJ2-2, with TRBD2 matching 10 bases. The V segment lost 6 bases and the J segment 6 bases; nucleotides outside the gene matches: 13. The CDR3 is 17 amino acids. CDR1 is MNHEY, CDR2 SVGEGT, per germline. CDR3 amino acids: CASRSLTSSGRSGELFF. The CDR3 DNA follows: TGTGCCAGCAGATCCCTAACGTCTAGCGGGAGATCCGGGGAGCTGTTTTTT.

The table lists this clonotype with a few counts. Germline is not matched at one junction end, which may reflect a read error. The rearrangement links TRBV6-5 to TRBJ2-7; TRBD1 or TRBD2 may be the D gene (5 bases each). In germline, CDR1 is MNHEY, CDR2 SVGAGI. CDR3 size: 18 residues. The CDR3 sequence is CASSSIGMGRISSDEQYF. CDR3 DNA: TGTGCCAGCAGTTCCATCGGGATGGGGCGAATTTCCTCCGACGAGCAGTACTTC.

This clonotype came up many times. The rearrangement uses TRBV5-6 and TRBJ1-2; no definite D call. The CDR3 is 12 residues long. Germline V gives CDR1 SGHDT, CDR2 YYEEEE. Deletions cut 0 bases from V and 8 bases from J, with 8 bases between. In DNA, the CDR3 is TGTGCCAGCAGCTTGGCAATGGAAGGCTACACCTTC. This translates into CASSLAMEGYTF.

This chain links TRBV9 with TRBJ2-2, with 8 bases that match TRBD2. This CDR3 is built from 19 residues. Trimming took 3 bases from V and 2 from J; bases not matched to a gene: 15. The germline CDR1 and CDR2 sequences are SGDLS and YYNGEE. Written as DNA, the CDR3 is TGTGCCAGCAGCGCGGCCCTCTTCTCGGGAGGGTCCAACACCGGGGAGCTGTTTTTT. This gives the protein CASSAALFSGGSNTGELFF.

CDR3 bases: TGTGCCAGCAGCGGGACGAGGGGTCATGAGCAGTTCTTC. This sequence encodes CASSGTRGHEQFF. This chain joins TRBV27 and TRBJ2-1; D is tentatively TRBD1 or TRBD2 (5 bases each). Germline CDR1 MNHEY, CDR2 SMNVEV (reference sequence). This CDR3 has 13 residues. Trimming took off 6 bases at V and 8 bases at J, with 14 bases between the two ends.

The chain recombines TRBV7-3 with TRBJ2-1; 7 positions match TRBD1. CDR1 SGHTA and CDR2 FQGTGA come from the germline V gene. This CDR3 has 17 residues. After removal of 5 bases from V and 0 bases from J, the junction contained 10 bases not matched to a gene. The DNA of the CDR3 is TGTGCCAGCAGCGCCTACCACCGGGACAGCTCCTACAATGAGCAGTTCTTC. Protein sequence: CASSAYHRDSSYNEQFF.